One and the same sample provided the 31 T cell receptor beta chains below, sequenced in a study of blood T cell repertoires in COVID-19. Profiled with immunoSEQ multiplex PCR; TCRdb holds only in-frame clones, not every one. Among about 170,000 clones listed, approximately 90% were seen once. Material for sequencing was peripheral blood. The receptors originated from a man aged 50 to 59 who had recovered from COVID-19.

The chain links TRBV6-5 to TRBJ2-7, with 9 bases fitting TRBD2. V was clipped by 6 bases and J by 2 bases; unmatched bases: 2. The CDR3 has 13 amino acids. Germline lookup yields CDR1 MNHEY and CDR2 SVGAGI. CDR3 DNA: TGTGCCAGCAGGCGGGGGGGCCCCTACGAGCAGTACTTC. Translated, it gives CASRRGGPYEQYF.

This rearrangement joins TRBV6-1 to TRBJ2-7, with D possibly matching TRBD1 (5 bases). V was cut by 1 base and J by 10 bases, with 14 bases left in between. Per the germline V gene, CDR1 is MNHNS and CDR2 is SASEGT. The CDR3 loop spans 13 amino acids. CDR3 region: CASSEGVGQGQYF. The CDR3 nucleotides read TGTGCCAGCAGTGAAGGCGTGGGGCAGGGCCAGTACTTC.

The gene calls are TRBV7-3 and TRBJ2-5, with TRBD2 identical over 7 bases. Germline CDR1 reads SGHTA; CDR2 reads FQGTGA. J was trimmed by 4 bases and V by 3 bases; bases with no gene match: 2. The CDR3 consists of 13 residues. The chain's CDR3 is CASSFGGGETQYF. CDR3 bases: TGTGCCAGCAGCTTTGGCGGGGGAGAGACCCAGTACTTC. Full variable domain (remainder filled in from reference TRBV7-3 and TRBJ2-5): GAGVSQTPSNKVTEKGKYVELRCDPISGHTALYWYRQSLGQGPEFLIYFQGTGAADDSGLPNDRFFAVRPEGSVSTLKIQRTERGDSAVYLCASSFGGGETQYFGPGTRLLVL.

The chain recombines TRBV6-5 with TRBJ1-2, with 7 bases aligning to TRBD1. Trimming removed 2 bases from V and 5 bases from J; junction bases left unmatched: 5. Germline CDR1 reads MNHEY; CDR2 reads SVGAGI. The CDR3 is 14 amino acids. DNA for the CDR3: TGTGCCAGCAGTTACGGGGACAGAGTTTATGGCTACACCTTC. It encodes CASSYGDRVYGYTF.

This sequence joins TRBV18 and TRBJ2-5, with a possible D match to TRBD1 (5 bases). V was shortened by 3 bases and J by 2 bases, with 13 bases between the two germline ends. This CDR3 comprises 15 residues. The germline V gene encodes CDR1 KGHSH and CDR2 LQKENI. The DNA of the CDR3 is TGTGCCAGCTCACCGGATCAGACAGTACAAGAGACCCAGTACTTC. Translated: CASSPDQTVQETQYF. Together with reference TRBV18 and TRBJ2-5, the CDR3 gives the full variable domain: NAGVMQNPRHLVRRRGQEARLRCSPMKGHSHVYWYRQLPEEGLKFMVYLQKENIIDESGMPKERFSAEFPKEGPSILRIQQVVRGDSAAYFCASSPDQTVQETQYFGPGTRLLVL.

This chain links TRBV12-2 with TRBJ2-5; the listed D gene, TRBD1, was not tested against the DNA. TRBV12-2 is given as a pseudogene. CDR3 length: 15 amino acids. The CDR3 sequence is CASRFGWTVGETQYF. In DNA form, the CDR3 reads TGTGCAAGTCGCTTCGGATGGACAGTCGGGGAGACCCAGTACTTC.

The chain has TRBV7-2 and TRBJ2-1, with TRBD1 as a possible D gene (6 bases). Germline CDR1 is SGHTA and CDR2 is FQGNSA. V dropped 5 bases and J dropped 5 bases, with 16 bases sitting between them. The CDR3 sequence is 15 residues long. The CDR3 sequence is CASSPAQWTDNEQFF. The CDR3 nucleotides read TGTGCCAGCAGCCCCGCTCAATGGACAGACAATGAGCAGTTCTTC.

The chain has TRBV11-1 and TRBJ2-7; 11 nucleotides match TRBD1. Germline V gives CDR1 SGHAT, CDR2 FQDESV (reference sequence). Germline trimming cut 8 bases from V and 2 bases from J; bases unmatched to any gene: 8. CDR3 length: 15 amino acids. The CDR3 nucleotides are TGTGCCAGCTCCCGTGGACAGGGGGCGACCTACGAGCAGTACTTC. Its protein product is CASSRGQGATYEQYF. Looking up the rest from reference TRBV11-1 and TRBJ2-7 gives the full variable domain: EAEVAQSPRYKITEKSQAVAFWCDPISGHATLYWYRQILGQGPELLVQFQDESVVDDSQLPKDRFSAERLKGVDSTLKIQPAELGDSAMYLCASSRGQGATYEQYFGPGTRLTVT.

CDR3 sequence reads: CASSQGWTGVGEKLFF. As DNA, the CDR3 is TGTGCCAGCAGCCAAGGCTGGACAGGGGTAGGGGAAAAACTGTTTTTT. The chain carries TRBV14 and TRBJ1-4; TRBD1 matches at 9 bases. This CDR3 region has 16 residues. V was clipped by 1 base and J by 8 bases; unmatched bases: 8. Germline V gene lookup returns CDR1 SGHDN and CDR2 FVKESK.

The rearrangement links TRBV10-1 to TRBJ2-3, with D perhaps matching TRBD2 (6 bases). The CDR3 has 15 residues. Germline CDR1 is WNHNN and CDR2 is SYGVQD (reference sequence). V lost 2 bases and J 3 bases, leaving 12 bases between the germline ends. As DNA, the CDR3 is TGCGCCAGCAGTGAGCGGGGGTACGGGACAGATACGCAGTATTTT. Translating it yields CASSERGYGTDTQYF.

V and J are TRBV5-4 and TRBJ2-5; D is unresolved. The CDR3 covers 12 residues. V lost 2 bases to trimming and J lost 7 bases, with 9 bases between them. Germline V gene data show CDR1 as SGHNT and CDR2 as YYREEE (reference sequence). As DNA, the CDR3 is TGTGCCAGCAGCTTACAAGTTGGGACCCAGTACTTC. It is translated as CASSLQVGTQYF. Variable domain in full (rest from reference TRBV5-4 and TRBJ2-5): ETGVTQSPTHLIKTRGQQVTLRCSSQSGHNTVSWYQQALGQGPQFIFQYYREEENGRGNFPPRFSGLQFPNYSSELNVNALELDDSALYLCASSLQVGTQYFGPGTRLLVL.

The chain combines TRBV19 with TRBJ2-7, with TRBD2 identical over 12 bases. The CDR3 loop spans 16 amino acids. Trimming cost V 6 bases and J 5 bases; bases outside gene matches: 11. Germline CDR1 and CDR2: LNHDA and SQIVND (reference sequence). In nucleotides, the CDR3 is TGTGCCAGTAGCCTACTAGCGGGGGGTCGATTCGACGAGCAGTACTTC. As protein: CASSLLAGGRFDEQYF.

This sequence joins TRBV28 and TRBJ1-5; 8 nucleotides agree with TRBD1. Germline loops: CDR1 MDHEN, CDR2 SYDVKM. The trim removed 3 bases at V and 5 bases at J, leaving 12 bases unmatched. The CDR3 length is 17 residues. Here the CDR3 DNA reads TGTGCCAGCAGTTTCCCACCCCGGACAGGGCTGGATCAGCCCCAGCATTTT. It yields the protein CASSFPPRTGLDQPQHF.

V usage is TRBV25-1 and J usage is TRBJ2-1; D possibly corresponds to TRBD1 (6 bases). Germline CDR1 and CDR2: MGHDK and SYGVNS. This CDR3 contains 16 residues. V lost 6 bases and J 8 bases, leaving 23 bases between the germline ends. This chain's CDR3 is CASRGDGGPSRDEQFF. CDR3 in DNA: TGTGCCAGCAGGGGTGATGGGGGCCCTTCTCGCGATGAGCAGTTCTTC.

The chain joins TRBV29-1 to TRBJ1-2; maybe TRBD1 (5 bases). V dropped 7 bases and J dropped 8 bases, with 17 bases sitting between them. The germline V gene has CDR1 SQVTM and CDR2 ANQGSEA. The length of the CDR3 is 12 residues. The CDR3 loop is CSGVAREEGYTF. CDR3 DNA: TGCAGCGGTGTCGCCAGGGAGGAGGGCTACACCTTC.

This chain joins TRBV5-1 and TRBJ2-7; D might be TRBD1 (5 bases). V was pared by 2 bases and J by 4 bases, with 10 bases between. In germline, CDR1 is SGHRS, CDR2 YFSETQ. The CDR3 is 13 residues long. CDR3 protein: CASSFAAGYEQYF. The CDR3 DNA is TGCGCCAGCAGCTTTGCGGCAGGGTACGAGCAGTACTTC.

The chain joins TRBV6-1 to TRBJ2-1; possibly TRBD1 for D (5 bases). This CDR3 is 13 amino acids long. Germline CDR1 reads MNHNS; CDR2 reads SASEGT. Trimming cost V 1 base and J 7 bases, with 8 bases left between them. In nucleotides, the CDR3 is TGTGCCAGCAGTGAAGGGCAGGGTAATGAGCAGTTCTTC. Encoded protein: CASSEGQGNEQFF.

This chain joins TRBV6-5 and TRBJ1-2; 7 nucleotides agree with TRBD1. J gave up 2 bases and V 0 bases, and 6 bases lay outside the gene matches. The CDR3 covers 16 residues. Germline assignment: CDR1 MNHEY and CDR2 SVGAGI. The CDR3 sequence is CASSYSGQGVNYGYTF. The CDR3 DNA sequence: TGTGCCAGCAGTTACTCAGGCCAGGGGGTCAACTATGGCTACACCTTC.

The chain is built from TRBV19 and TRBJ2-2; 8 nucleotides match TRBD1. V shed 5 bases, J shed 5 bases, and the junction held 7 bases outside the gene matches. Germline loops: CDR1 LNHDA, CDR2 SQIVND (reference sequence). The CDR3 extends over 15 amino acids. The CDR3 DNA reads TGTGCCAGTAGTTGGGGACAGGTGGAGACCGGGGAGCTGTTTTTT. Protein: CASSWGQVETGELFF. Full variable domain (outside the CDR3, taken from reference TRBV19 and TRBJ2-2): DGGITQSPKYLFRKEGQNVTLSCEQNLNHDAMYWYRQDPGQGLRLIYYSQIVNDFQKGDIAEGYSVSREKKESFPLTVTSAQKNPTAFYLCASSWGQVETGELFFGEGSRLTVL.

The J gene is TRBJ2-1, the V gene TRBV27; D is unresolved. The CDR3 runs 13 residues. Trimming removed 4 bases at V and 7 bases at J, with 11 bases between. Germline CDR1 is MNHEY and CDR2 is SMNVEV (reference sequence). In DNA, the CDR3 is TGTGCCAGCAGTTCAGCGATTGGTAATGAGCAGTTCTTC. The encoded protein is CASSSAIGNEQFF.

This clone was picked up one time. One junction end disagrees with the germline gene, perhaps due to a read error. The chain couples TRBV4-1 to TRBJ2-3, with 15 bases identical to TRBD2. The CDR3 totals 20 residues. CDR1 MGHRA and CDR2 YSYEKL come from the germline V gene. The CDR3 nucleotides read TGCGCCAGCAGCCAGGACGATTGGACTAGCGGGAGGGGAAGCAGAGATACGCAGTATTTT. Translation: CASSQDDWTSGRGSRDTQYF.

The J gene is TRBJ2-7, the V gene TRBV7-2, with 8 bases lining up with TRBD1. CDR1 is SGHTA, CDR2 FQGNSA, per germline. This CDR3 comprises 14 residues. V shed 5 bases, J shed 4 bases, and the junction held 7 bases outside the gene matches. CDR3 coding DNA: TGTGCCAGCAGCCGTGACAGGGGTCCGTACGAGCAGTACTTC. This codes for CASSRDRGPYEQYF.

The chain combines TRBV19 with TRBJ2-2, with D possibly being TRBD2 (5 bases). Germline CDR1 reads LNHDA; CDR2 reads SQIVND (reference sequence). The V end lost 6 bases, the J end lost 1 base, and 9 bases lay between the germline ends. The CDR3 contains 14 residues. The CDR3 spells CASRRVGNTGELFF. The CDR3 coding sequence is TGTGCCAGTAGGAGGGTGGGGAACACCGGGGAGCTGTTTTTT. Full variable domain (outside the CDR3, taken from reference TRBV19 and TRBJ2-2): DGGITQSPKYLFRKEGQNVTLSCEQNLNHDAMYWYRQDPGQGLRLIYYSQIVNDFQKGDIAEGYSVSREKKESFPLTVTSAQKNPTAFYLCASRRVGNTGELFFGEGSRLTVL.

In its sample, this clone was seen a few times. This sequence joins TRBV28 and TRBJ2-7; D call uncertain. The ends were cut back, 10 bases at V and 2 bases at J, with 18 bases in the middle. This CDR3 is built from 14 residues. Germline V gives CDR1 MDHEN, CDR2 SYDVKM. CDR3 nucleotides: TGTGCCACCTGGTCGTCCAGAGAGGCCTACGAGCAGTACTTC. Translating gives CATWSSREAYEQYF.

The CDR3 reads CASSPLPRSSGNTIYF. The CDR3 nucleotides are TGTGCCAGCTCACCATTGCCCAGAAGCTCTGGAAACACCATATATTTT. The gene calls are TRBV18 and TRBJ1-3; D is undetermined. Trimming left V 2 bases short and J 0 bases short, with 11 bases between. CDR3 size: 16 residues. Germline CDR1 reads KGHSH; CDR2 reads LQKENI.

The chain links TRBV10-2 to TRBJ2-3; 12 bases fit TRBD2. After removal of 9 bases from V and 2 bases from J, the junction contained 3 bases not matched to a gene. CDR1 and CDR2 (germline): WSHSY, SAAADI. The CDR3 totals 14 residues. The CDR3 DNA reads TGCGCCAGTAGACTAGCGGGGGCCACAGATACGCAGTATTTT. It is translated as CASRLAGATDTQYF.

The chain employs TRBV29-1 and TRBJ1-1; 10 nucleotides agree with TRBD1. The J segment lost 12 bases and the V segment lost 6 bases, leaving 13 bases of the junction unmatched. The length of the CDR3 is 13 residues. Germline assignment: CDR1 SQVTM and CDR2 ANQGSEA. CDR3 nucleotides: TGCAGCGTAGCGACAGGGGGCGCGGGAAAAACTTTCTTT. Its protein is CSVATGGAGKTFF.

The V and J genes are TRBV2 and TRBJ2-2, with a possible D match to TRBD2 (5 bases). The CDR3 has 15 residues. Germline V CDR1 and CDR2: SNHLY, FYNNEI. Trimming removed 4 bases at V and 5 bases at J, with 14 bases between. CDR3 nucleotides: TGTGCCAGCAGTGTCAGCGGAATCCGTACCGGGGAGCTGTTTTTT. Translation gives CASSVSGIRTGELFF.

Points on this clone: The sample carries other DNA sequences with the same CDR3. The chain uses TRBV27 and TRBJ1-1; 7 bases map to TRBD1. Losses at the gene ends were 3 bases for V and 4 bases for J; bases not matched to a gene: 2. Per germline, CDR1 MNHEY and CDR2 SMNVEV (reference sequence). There are 13 residues in the CDR3. The CDR3 loop reads CASSLSGGTEAFF. Written as DNA, the CDR3 is TGTGCCAGCAGTTTGTCAGGGGGCACTGAAGCTTTCTTT.

The rearrangement uses TRBV15 and TRBJ2-1; perhaps TRBD1 as D (6 bases). From germline, CDR1 is LNHNV and CDR2 YYDKDF (reference sequence). Trimming stripped 0 bases from V and 2 bases from J, with 11 bases between. CDR3 length: 16 amino acids. The DNA for the CDR3 is TGTGCCACCAGCAGAGAGGGGGCTCGGACCTACAATGAGCAGTTCTTC. It specifies CATSREGARTYNEQFF.

The chain is built from TRBV28 and TRBJ1-1; 7 bases are shared with TRBD1. The V and J ends lost 7 bases and 5 bases, in that order; junction bases with no gene match: 7. The germline V gene has CDR1 MDHEN and CDR2 SYDVKM. This CDR3 comprises 13 residues. The CDR3 spells CASNVYRGTEAFF. DNA of the CDR3: TGTGCCAGCAACGTATACAGGGGTACTGAAGCTTTCTTT. The entire variable domain, with the rest obtained from reference TRBV28 and TRBJ1-1, is as follows: DVKVTQSSRYLVKRTGEKVFLECVQDMDHENMFWYRQDPGLGLRLIYFSYDVKMKEKGDIPEGYSVSREKKERFSLILESASTNQTSMYLCASNVYRGTEAFFGQGTRLTVV.